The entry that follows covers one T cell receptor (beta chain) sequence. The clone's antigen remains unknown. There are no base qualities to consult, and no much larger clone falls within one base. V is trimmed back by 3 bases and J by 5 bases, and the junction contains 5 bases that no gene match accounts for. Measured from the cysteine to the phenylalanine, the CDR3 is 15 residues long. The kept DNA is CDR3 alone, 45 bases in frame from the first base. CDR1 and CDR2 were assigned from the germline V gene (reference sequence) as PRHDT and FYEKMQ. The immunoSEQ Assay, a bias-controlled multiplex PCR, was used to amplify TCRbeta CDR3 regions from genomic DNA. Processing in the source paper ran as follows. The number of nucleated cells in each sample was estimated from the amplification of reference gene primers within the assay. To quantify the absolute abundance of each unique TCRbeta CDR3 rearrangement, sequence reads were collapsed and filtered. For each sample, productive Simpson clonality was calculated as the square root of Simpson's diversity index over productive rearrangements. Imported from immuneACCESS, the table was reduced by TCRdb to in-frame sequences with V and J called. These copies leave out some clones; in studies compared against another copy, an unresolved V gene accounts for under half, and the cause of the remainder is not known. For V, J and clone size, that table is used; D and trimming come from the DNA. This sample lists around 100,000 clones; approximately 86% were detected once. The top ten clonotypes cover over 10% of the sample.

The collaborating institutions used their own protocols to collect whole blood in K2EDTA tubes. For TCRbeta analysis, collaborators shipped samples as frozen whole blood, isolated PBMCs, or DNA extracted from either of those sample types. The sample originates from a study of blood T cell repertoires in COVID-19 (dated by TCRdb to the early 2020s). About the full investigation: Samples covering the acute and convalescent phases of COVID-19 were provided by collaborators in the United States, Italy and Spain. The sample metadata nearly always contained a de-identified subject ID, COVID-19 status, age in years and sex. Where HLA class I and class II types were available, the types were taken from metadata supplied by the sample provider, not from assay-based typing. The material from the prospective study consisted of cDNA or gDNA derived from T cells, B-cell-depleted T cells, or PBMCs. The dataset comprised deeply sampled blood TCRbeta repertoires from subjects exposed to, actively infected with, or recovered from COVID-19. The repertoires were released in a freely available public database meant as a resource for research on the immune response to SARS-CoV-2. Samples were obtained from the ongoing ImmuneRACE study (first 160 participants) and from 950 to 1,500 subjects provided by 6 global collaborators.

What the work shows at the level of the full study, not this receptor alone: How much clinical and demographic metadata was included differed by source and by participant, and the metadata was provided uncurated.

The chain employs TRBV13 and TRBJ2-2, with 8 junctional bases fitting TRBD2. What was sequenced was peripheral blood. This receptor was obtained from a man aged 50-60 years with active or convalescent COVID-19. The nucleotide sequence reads TGTGCCAGCAGCTTCCGGGAGGGCCTAACCGGGGAGCTGTTTTTT. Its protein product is CASSFREGLTGELFF. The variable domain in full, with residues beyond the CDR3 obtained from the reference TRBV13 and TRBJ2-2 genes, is AAGVIQSPRHLIKEKRETATLKCYPIPRHDTVYWYQQGPGQDPQFLISFYEKMQSDKGSIPDRFSAQQFSDYHSELNMSSLELGDSALYFCASSFREGLTGELFFGEGSRLTVL.